The clone carrying this T cell receptor (beta chain) has at least ten counts. What it binds is not known. These data originate in a study of CD8 T cells in ankylosing spondylitis. General study results and limits: Disease-linked clones bore a CD8+ phenotype and were relatively rare in peripheral blood.

Scientists made TCR beta libraries using quantitative 5'-RACE with molecular barcodes. TCRdb re-called the 5' RACE reads through MiXCR, storing one row per CDR3 protein. The sample shows 40,000 to 55,000 distinct CDR3 sequences, approximately 8% of them seen only once. CDR3 length: 14 residues. V lost 4 bases and J lost 1, with 10 bases in between. CDR1 and CDR2 from the germline V gene are LNHDA and SQIVND (reference sequence). The sequencing input was blood, either unsorted or a sorted T cell fraction (not recorded which). This receptor was taken from a female donor with ankylosing spondylitis or in good health (not recorded which). The chain recombines TRBV19 with TRBJ1-1; D perhaps matches TRBD1 (6 bases). CDR3 in DNA: TGTGCCAGTAGTACGCGGGGGGCGAACACTGAAGCTTTCTTT. This gives the protein CASSTRGANTEAFF.